This entry describes one TCR beta chain. V lost 2 bases and J lost 10, with 21 bases in between. Germline CDR1 is LGHNA and CDR2 is YSLEER. The CDR3 runs 16 residues. The TCR beta repertoire was assessed by survey-level immunoSEQ sequencing. Using immunoSEQ multiplex PCR, the repertoire was profiled, and TCRdb retains in-frame clones only, with some absent. The sample has approximately 53,000 clones, roughly 93% seen once; the top ten hold around 10%. This sequence joins TRBV4-3 and TRBJ2-1; possibly TRBD2 for D (6 bases). Sequenced input: PBMCs. The receptor's source is a man aged 35 to 55 with rheumatoid arthritis. This CDR3 is CASSQSGDSPRGEQFF. Here the CDR3 DNA reads TGCGCCAGCAGCCAATCGGGGGACTCCCCAAGGGGCGAGCAGTTCTTC.